Listed here are 24 T cell receptor beta chains from one sample, sequenced in a study of cytotoxic CD8 clonotypes in ibrutinib-treated CLL. The method was immunoSEQ multiplex PCR; TCRdb's version includes in-frame clones alone and lacks a portion of them. The data hold hundreds of thousands of clones, with over 60% observed a single time. The sequencing used PBMCs, collected after 36 months of ibrutinib treatment. Receptors were obtained from a human donor with chronic lymphocytic leukemia.

The J gene is TRBJ2-5, the V gene TRBV2, with D maybe TRBD2 (6 bases). Trimming left V 11 bases short and J 5 bases short, with 18 bases between. Germline assignment: CDR1 SNHLY and CDR2 FYNNEI. The CDR3 runs to 13 residues. CDR3 sequence: CAGGTAPVETQYF. The DNA for the CDR3 is TGTGCCGGAGGGACGGCCCCCGTGGAGACCCAGTACTTC.

The chain joins TRBV5-1 to TRBJ1-3; 9 bases are shared with TRBD1. The CDR3 is 15 residues long. Germline trimming cut 0 bases from V and 8 bases from J; bases unmatched to any gene: 6. CDR1 is SGHRS and CDR2 is YFSETQ in the germline V gene. CDR3 amino acids: CASSLAGTGLDTIYF. CDR3 nucleotides: TGCGCCAGCAGCTTGGCCGGGACAGGGTTAGACACCATATATTTT.

The chain links TRBV4-1 to TRBJ1-2, with D possibly matching TRBD1 (5 bases). This CDR3 contains 16 residues. V was trimmed by 1 base and J by 6 bases, leaving 18 bases between them. The germline gives CDR1 MGHRA, CDR2 YSYEKL. The CDR3 spells CASSQVPWGEVNGYTF. DNA of the CDR3: TGCGCCAGCAGCCAAGTCCCCTGGGGGGAGGTTAATGGCTACACCTTC.

The rearrangement links TRBV9 to TRBJ2-7; the match to TRBD1 covers 9 bases. V lost 0 bases, J lost 4 bases, and 8 bases stayed unmatched. This CDR3 spans 16 amino acids. Germline V gene sequence: CDR1 SGDLS, CDR2 YYNGEE. The CDR3 DNA reads as TGTGCCAGCAGCGTAGTCCCACAGGGGGCCCTTTACGAGCAGTACTTC. It is translated as CASSVVPQGALYEQYF.

The chain uses TRBV4-1 and TRBJ2-3; D is perhaps TRBD1 or TRBD2 (5 bases each). Looked up from germline, CDR1 is MGHRA and CDR2 is YSYEKL. The CDR3 extends over 15 amino acids. V dropped 3 bases and J dropped 2 bases, with 12 bases sitting between them. DNA for the CDR3: TGCGCCAGCAGCCAGGCCTTGGGGGACACAGATACGCAGTATTTT. Translation gives CASSQALGDTDTQYF.

The V and J genes are TRBV10-1 and TRBJ2-7, with 7 positions matching TRBD2. J was trimmed by 2 bases and V by 3 bases; bases with no gene match: 16. Per germline, CDR1 WNHNN and CDR2 SYGVQD (reference sequence). This CDR3 has 18 residues. The DNA for the CDR3 is TGCGCCAGCAGTGACTTCGCGGGAGATTATTCTTTTGCCTACGAGCAGTACTTC. Encoded protein: CASSDFAGDYSFAYEQYF.

On this clone itself: The same CDR3 also results from other DNA sequences found in this sample. CDR3 in DNA: TGTGCCAGCAGCGTAGGAGTAGAAACCTACGAGCAGTACTTC. This translates into CASSVGVETYEQYF. The chain links TRBV9 to TRBJ2-7, with D uncertain. Germline CDR1 SGDLS, CDR2 YYNGEE. V gave up 0 bases and J gave up 2 bases, with 9 bases separating them. This CDR3 comprises 14 residues.

In regard to this clone: Other DNA sequences from this sample encode an identical CDR3 as well. The chain has TRBV25-1 and TRBJ2-5; D call uncertain. There are 13 residues in the CDR3. Germline V gene sequence: CDR1 MGHDK, CDR2 SYGVNS. V lost 1 base, J lost 5 bases, and 8 bases lay in between. The DNA of the CDR3 is TGTGCCAGCAGTGAATTCGGTGGTGAGACCCAGTACTTC. As protein: CASSEFGGETQYF.

The rearrangement links TRBV5-1 to TRBJ2-5; 8 bases map to TRBD2. Trimming cost V 4 bases and J 7 bases; bases outside gene matches: 12. Germline V lookup: CDR1 SGHRS, CDR2 YFSETQ. The CDR3 runs 15 residues. The CDR3 DNA follows: TGCGCCAGCAGCGCGGGACTAGGGGGGTCCGGGACCCAGTACTTC. Protein sequence: CASSAGLGGSGTQYF.

This chain joins TRBV27 and TRBJ1-1; D uncertain. V dropped 0 bases and J dropped 3 bases, with 5 bases sitting between them. The CDR3 totals 13 residues. The V gene's germline CDR1 is MNHEY and CDR2 SMNVEV (reference sequence). The CDR3 sequence is CASSLSEYTEAFF. CDR3 nucleotides: TGTGCCAGCAGTTTATCGGAATACACTGAAGCTTTCTTT.

The genes are TRBV5-4 and TRBJ2-2; D gene ambiguous. Per germline, CDR1 SGHNT and CDR2 YYREEE (reference sequence). The CDR3 has 16 residues. Trimming stripped 1 base from V and 0 bases from J, with 10 bases between. DNA of the CDR3: TGTGCCAGCAGCTTGCGCCTAGTGCCGAACACCGGGGAGCTGTTTTTT. It codes for CASSLRLVPNTGELFF. The whole variable domain, filled in from reference TRBV5-4 and TRBJ2-2, reads ETGVTQSPTHLIKTRGQQVTLRCSSQSGHNTVSWYQQALGQGPQFIFQYYREEENGRGNFPPRFSGLQFPNYSSELNVNALELDDSALYLCASSLRLVPNTGELFFGEGSRLTVL.

This clone was found a few times. The rearrangement links TRBV27 to TRBJ1-2; D ambiguous. The ends were cut back, 6 bases at V and 5 bases at J, with 10 bases in the middle. Germline CDR1 reads MNHEY; CDR2 reads SMNVEV (reference sequence). CDR3 length equals 12 residues. CDR3 amino acids: CASRDFGYGYTF. The DNA of the CDR3 is TGTGCCAGCAGGGATTTCGGGTATGGCTACACCTTC.

The chain couples TRBV4-1 to TRBJ1-2; TRBD1 aligns across 8 bases. The germline V gene encodes CDR1 MGHRA and CDR2 YSYEKL. Trimming removed 4 bases from V and 7 bases from J; junction bases left unmatched: 11. The CDR3 covers 15 residues. The CDR3 sequence is CASSPGTGVLAGYTF. The DNA for the CDR3 is TGCGCCAGCAGCCCAGGGACAGGTGTCTTGGCTGGCTACACCTTC.

The V call is TRBV5-4, the J call TRBJ2-5; TRBD1 matches at 7 bases. The germline gives CDR1 SGHNT, CDR2 YYREEE (reference sequence). V dropped 4 bases and J dropped 5; count of bases not matched to a gene: 11. This CDR3 has 15 residues. The CDR3 region has the DNA TGTGCCAGCAGCACTAGACAGGGACGGTTGGAGACCCAGTACTTC. Its protein is CASSTRQGRLETQYF.

The V gene is TRBV28, the J gene TRBJ2-2; D is perhaps TRBD2 (5 bases). Trimming shortened V by 2 bases and J by 6 bases, and 7 bases separated the two germline ends. In germline, CDR1 is MDHEN, CDR2 SYDVKM. The CDR3 totals 13 residues. Here the CDR3 DNA reads TGTGCCAGCAGTTTAGGAGGTCCCGGGGAGCTGTTTTTT. Protein product: CASSLGGPGELFF.

V usage is TRBV7-2 and J usage is TRBJ2-7, with a weak D call TRBD1 (6 bases). The V and J ends lost 4 bases and 5 bases respectively, with 24 bases between them. Germline loops: CDR1 SGHTA, CDR2 FQGNSA. The CDR3 runs to 17 residues. The CDR3 nucleotides are TGTGCCAGCAGCTCCAACAGGGTTCTAGCTTTGTCCCACGAGCAGTACTTC. Protein sequence: CASSSNRVLALSHEQYF.

This sequence joins TRBV19 and TRBJ1-6; D gene ambiguous. The germline V gene has CDR1 LNHDA and CDR2 SQIVND (reference sequence). The CDR3 length is 13 residues. V lost 6 bases, J lost 7 bases, and 10 bases lay in between. CDR3 amino acids: CASSLWENSPLHF. For the CDR3, the DNA is TGTGCCAGTAGCCTCTGGGAAAATTCACCCCTCCACTTT.

The chain carries TRBV7-9 and TRBJ2-2; 9 bases are shared with TRBD1. Germline CDR1 is SEHNR and CDR2 is FQNEAQ (reference sequence). The CDR3 covers 16 residues. V lost 2 bases and J lost 5; bases outside the gene matches: 6. The CDR3 loop reads CASSLWSGTGTGELFF. CDR3 sequence (DNA): TGTGCCAGCAGCTTATGGTCCGGGACAGGGACCGGGGAGCTGTTTTTT. The full variable domain, its missing parts supplied by reference TRBV7-9 and TRBJ2-2, is DTGVSQNPRHKITKRGQNVTFRCDPISEHNRLYWYRQTLGQGPEFLTYFQNEAQLEKSRLLSDRFSAERPKGSFSTLEIQRTEQGDSAMYLCASSLWSGTGTGELFFGEGSRLTVL.

This clone was detected a few times. This chain uses TRBV7-6 with TRBJ2-1, with 9 bases that match TRBD1. V gave up 1 base and J gave up 8 bases; unmatched junction bases: 6. Germline-derived CDR1 and CDR2 are SGHVS and FNYEAQ. The CDR3 covers 15 residues. The CDR3 DNA sequence: TGTGCCAGCAGCTTAGGGGACAGGGAGGTGGATGAGCAGTTCTTC. Translated: CASSLGDREVDEQFF.

The chain recombines TRBV6-5 with TRBJ2-7; D tentatively fits TRBD1 or TRBD2 (5 bases each). The V end was cut by 6 bases, the J end by 4 bases, with 16 bases between. The germline CDR1 and CDR2 sequences are MNHEY and SVGAGI. The CDR3 runs to 14 residues. The CDR3 DNA sequence: TGTGCCAGCAGCCAAGGACTTGGGGCTTACGAGCAGTACTTC. Translation gives CASSQGLGAYEQYF.

The chain employs TRBV11-2 and TRBJ2-7; D is unclear. This CDR3 spans 11 amino acids. Germline values: CDR1 SGHAT, CDR2 FQNNGV. Trimming took off 1 base at V and 6 bases at J, with 4 bases between the two ends. CDR3 loop: CASSLVLEQYF. In nucleotides, the CDR3 is TGTGCCAGCAGCTTAGTTCTCGAGCAGTACTTC.

The rearrangement links TRBV13 to TRBJ2-1; TRBD2 aligns across 11 bases. The CDR3 is 17 amino acids. Germline loops: CDR1 PRHDT, CDR2 FYEKMQ (reference sequence). V lost 3 bases, J lost 4 bases, and 8 bases stayed unmatched. CDR3 residues: CASSFGLAGGTYNEQFF. DNA of the CDR3: TGTGCCAGCAGCTTTGGGCTAGCGGGGGGCACATACAATGAGCAGTTCTTC.

Only a few counts were recorded for this clone. The chain recombines TRBV20-1 with TRBJ1-2; TRBD1 matches at 7 bases. The CDR3 extends over 11 amino acids. Germline V gene lookup returns CDR1 DFQATT and CDR2 SNEGSKA (reference sequence). The ends lost 5 bases at V and 8 bases at J; junction bases unmatched: 5. In DNA, the CDR3 is TGCAGTGCTGGGACAGACTCCGGCTACACCTTC. This translates into CSAGTDSGYTF.

V gene TRBV10-1 combines with J gene TRBJ2-3; no definite D call. The CDR3 runs 13 residues. V lost 3 bases and J lost 2, with 6 bases in between. Germline CDR1 reads WNHNN; CDR2 reads SYGVQD (reference sequence). CDR3: CASSEVPTDTQYF. In DNA form, the CDR3 reads TGCGCCAGCAGTGAAGTACCCACAGATACGCAGTATTTT.